This TCR beta chain was obtained from a study of blood T cell repertoires in COVID-19. Across the study: COVID-19 samples collected from the United States, Italy and Spain covered acute and convalescent phases.

Cohort allocation depended upon clinical history that participants reported. Original analysis: Amplified reference gene primers provided the basis for estimating nucleated cell counts. The method was immunoSEQ multiplex PCR; TCRdb's version includes in-frame clones alone and lacks a portion of them. V, J and clone size are those of that table, while D and trimming were read from the DNA. Of under 250,000 clones in the sample, 85% were seen once. Germline V CDR1 and CDR2: SGHNT, YYREEE (reference sequence). This CDR3 region has 17 residues. Trimming took off 4 bases at V and 3 bases at J, with 19 bases between the two ends.

This sequence was found in a woman between 45 and 65 years old with acute COVID-19. Sequenced material: PBMCs or T cells enriched from blood (not recorded which). The V and J genes are TRBV5-4 and TRBJ1-4; possibly TRBD1 for D (6 bases). The CDR3 DNA follows: TGTGCCAGCAGCCAGGGGTCTCGAGGGCAGGCTAATGAAAAACTGTTTTTT. Amino acid sequence: CASSQGSRGQANEKLFF.